This TCR beta chain came from a study of control samples from healthy donors and cancer patients. The repertoire was sequenced with immunoSEQ multiplex PCR; TCRdb's copy has only in-frame clones and lacks some. This table holds 110,000 or so clones, 80% to 90% found once. This sequence originates from a man aged 30-40 years in good health. The sample consisted of blood.

CDR3: CASSLPTGAGPPLHF. CDR3 coding DNA: TGTGCCAGCAGCTTACCGACAGGGGCAGGTCCACCCCTCCACTTT. The gene calls are TRBV28 and TRBJ1-6; the match to TRBD1 covers 8 bases. This CDR3 comprises 15 residues. Germline values: CDR1 MDHEN, CDR2 SYDVKM. Trimming cost V 6 bases and J 11 bases; bases outside gene matches: 12.